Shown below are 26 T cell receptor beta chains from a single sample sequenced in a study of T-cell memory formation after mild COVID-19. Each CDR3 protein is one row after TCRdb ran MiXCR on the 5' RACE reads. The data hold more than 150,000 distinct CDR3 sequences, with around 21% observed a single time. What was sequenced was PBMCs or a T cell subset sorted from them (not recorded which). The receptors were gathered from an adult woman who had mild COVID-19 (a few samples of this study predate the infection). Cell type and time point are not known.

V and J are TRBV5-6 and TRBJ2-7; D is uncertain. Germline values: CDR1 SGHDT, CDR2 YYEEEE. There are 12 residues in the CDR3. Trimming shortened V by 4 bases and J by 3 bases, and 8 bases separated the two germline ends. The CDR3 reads CASSRRIYEQYF. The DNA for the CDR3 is TGTGCCAGCAGCCGCAGGATCTACGAGCAGTACTTC.

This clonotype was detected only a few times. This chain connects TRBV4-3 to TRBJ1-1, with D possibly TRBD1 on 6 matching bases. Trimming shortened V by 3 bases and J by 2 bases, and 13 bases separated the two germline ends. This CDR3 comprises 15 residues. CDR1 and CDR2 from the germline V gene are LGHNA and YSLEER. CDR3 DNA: TGCGCCAGCAGCCAGTTTCAGGGGTATAACACTGAAGCTTTCTTT. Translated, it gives CASSQFQGYNTEAFF.

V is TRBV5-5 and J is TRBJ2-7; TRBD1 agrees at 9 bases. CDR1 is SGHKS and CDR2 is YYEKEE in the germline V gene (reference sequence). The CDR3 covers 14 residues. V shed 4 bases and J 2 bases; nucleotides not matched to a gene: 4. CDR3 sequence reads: CASSRTGEPYEQYF. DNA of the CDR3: TGTGCCAGCAGCAGGACAGGGGAACCCTACGAGCAGTACTTC.

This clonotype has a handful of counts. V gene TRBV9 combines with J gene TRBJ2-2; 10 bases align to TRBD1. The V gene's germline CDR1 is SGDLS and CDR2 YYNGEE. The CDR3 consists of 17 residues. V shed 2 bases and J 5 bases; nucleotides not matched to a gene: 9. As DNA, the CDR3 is TGTGCCAGCAGCGTCCACGAGGGGACAGGGGAAACCGGGGAGCTGTTTTTT. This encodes CASSVHEGTGETGELFF.

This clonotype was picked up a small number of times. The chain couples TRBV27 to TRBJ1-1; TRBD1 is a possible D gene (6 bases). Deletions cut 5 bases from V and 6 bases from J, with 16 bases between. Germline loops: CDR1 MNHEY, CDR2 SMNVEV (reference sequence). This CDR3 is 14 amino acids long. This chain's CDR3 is CASSDSLGQPEAFF. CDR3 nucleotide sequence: TGTGCCAGCAGTGACAGCCTTGGACAGCCTGAAGCTTTCTTT.

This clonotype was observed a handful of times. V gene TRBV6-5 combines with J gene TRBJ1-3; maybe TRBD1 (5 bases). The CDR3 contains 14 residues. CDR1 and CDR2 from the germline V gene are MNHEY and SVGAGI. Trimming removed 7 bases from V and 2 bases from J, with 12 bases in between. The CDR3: CASITRGAGNTIYF. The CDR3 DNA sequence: TGTGCCAGCATCACGAGGGGAGCTGGAAACACCATATATTTT.

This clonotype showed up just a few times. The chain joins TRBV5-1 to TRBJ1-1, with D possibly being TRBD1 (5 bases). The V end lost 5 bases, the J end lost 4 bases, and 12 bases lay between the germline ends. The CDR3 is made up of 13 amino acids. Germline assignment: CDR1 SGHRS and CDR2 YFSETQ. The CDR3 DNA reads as TGCGCCAGCAGGGCCTTCGGGGGCACTGAAGCTTTCTTT. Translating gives CASRAFGGTEAFF.

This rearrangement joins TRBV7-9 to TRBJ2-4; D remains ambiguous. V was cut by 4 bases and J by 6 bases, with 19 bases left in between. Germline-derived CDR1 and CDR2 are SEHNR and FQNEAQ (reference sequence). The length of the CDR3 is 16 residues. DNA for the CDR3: TGTGCCAGCAGCTGGATTGGGTCCTCGAATCTAAACATTCAGTACTTC. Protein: CASSWIGSSNLNIQYF. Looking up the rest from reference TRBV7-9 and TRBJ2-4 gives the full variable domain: DTGVSQNPRHKITKRGQNVTFRCDPISEHNRLYWYRQTLGQGPEFLTYFQNEAQLEKSRLLSDRFSAERPKGSFSTLEIQRTEQGDSAMYLCASSWIGSSNLNIQYFGAGTRLSVL.

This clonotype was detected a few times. The CDR3 nucleotides are TGTGCCAGCATCACTCGGCTAGCGGGAGTAGATGAGCAGTTCTTC. It encodes CASITRLAGVDEQFF. The chain is built from TRBV5-6 and TRBJ2-1; 10 bases line up with TRBD2. The V segment lost 6 bases and the J segment 8 bases; nucleotides outside the gene matches: 11. Germline loops: CDR1 SGHDT, CDR2 YYEEEE. The CDR3 spans 15 residues.

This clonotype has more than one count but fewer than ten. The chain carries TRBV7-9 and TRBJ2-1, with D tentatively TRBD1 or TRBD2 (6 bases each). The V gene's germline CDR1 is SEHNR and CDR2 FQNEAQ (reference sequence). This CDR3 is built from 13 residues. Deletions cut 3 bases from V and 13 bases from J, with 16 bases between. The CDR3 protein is CASSFPGGLIQFF. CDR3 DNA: TGTGCCAGCAGCTTTCCTGGGGGGCTTATTCAGTTCTTC.

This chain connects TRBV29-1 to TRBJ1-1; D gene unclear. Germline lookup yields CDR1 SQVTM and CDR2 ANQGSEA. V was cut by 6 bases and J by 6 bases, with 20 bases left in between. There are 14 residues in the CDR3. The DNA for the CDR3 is TGCAGCGTAGCAACCGGTGGTGGTGTGGCTGAAGCTTTCTTT. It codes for CSVATGGGVAEAFF.

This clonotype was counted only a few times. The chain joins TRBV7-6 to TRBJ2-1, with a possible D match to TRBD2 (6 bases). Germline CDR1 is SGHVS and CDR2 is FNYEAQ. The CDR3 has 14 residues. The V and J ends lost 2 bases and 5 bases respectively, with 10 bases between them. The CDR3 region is CASSLIASDNEQFF. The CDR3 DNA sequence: TGTGCCAGCAGCTTAATAGCTAGCGACAATGAGCAGTTCTTC. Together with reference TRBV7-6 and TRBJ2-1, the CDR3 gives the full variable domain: GAGVSQSPRYKVTKRGQDVALRCDPISGHVSLYWYRQALGQGPEFLTYFNYEAQQDKSGLPNDRFSAERPEGSISTLTIQRTEQRDSAMYRCASSLIASDNEQFFGPGTRLTVL.

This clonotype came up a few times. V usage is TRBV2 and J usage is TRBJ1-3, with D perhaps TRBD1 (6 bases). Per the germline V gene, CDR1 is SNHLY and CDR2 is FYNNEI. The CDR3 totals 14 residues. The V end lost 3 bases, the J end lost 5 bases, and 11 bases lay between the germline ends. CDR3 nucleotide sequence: TGTGCCAGCAGTGACCCGGACAGAAGAAACACCATATATTTT. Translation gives CASSDPDRRNTIYF.

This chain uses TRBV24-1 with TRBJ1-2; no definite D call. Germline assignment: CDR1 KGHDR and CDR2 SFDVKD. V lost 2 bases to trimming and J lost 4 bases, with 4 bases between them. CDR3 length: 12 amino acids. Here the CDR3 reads CATSDSIYGYTF. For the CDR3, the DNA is TGTGCCACCAGTGATTCGATCTATGGCTACACCTTC.

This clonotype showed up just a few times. This CDR3 reads CASSQYEYSYNEQFF. CDR3 bases: TGTGCCAGCAGCCAATATGAGTATTCCTACAATGAGCAGTTCTTC. This sequence joins TRBV7-9 and TRBJ2-1; no definite D call. Germline V gives CDR1 SEHNR, CDR2 FQNEAQ (reference sequence). CDR3 length: 15 amino acids. V was pared by 5 bases and J by 1 base, with 12 bases between.

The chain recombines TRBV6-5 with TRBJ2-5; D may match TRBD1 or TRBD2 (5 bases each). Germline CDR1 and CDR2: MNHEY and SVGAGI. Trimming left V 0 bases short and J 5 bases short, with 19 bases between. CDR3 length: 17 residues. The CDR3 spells CASSYSIRGRTGETQYF. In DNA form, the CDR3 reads TGTGCCAGCAGTTACTCGATCCGGGGCAGGACCGGGGAGACCCAGTACTTC.

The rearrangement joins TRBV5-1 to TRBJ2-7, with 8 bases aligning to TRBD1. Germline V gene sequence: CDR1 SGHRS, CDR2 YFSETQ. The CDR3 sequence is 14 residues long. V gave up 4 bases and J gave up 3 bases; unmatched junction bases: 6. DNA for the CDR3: TGCGCCAGCAGCATGGACAGGGAGTTCTACGAGCAGTACTTC. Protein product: CASSMDREFYEQYF.

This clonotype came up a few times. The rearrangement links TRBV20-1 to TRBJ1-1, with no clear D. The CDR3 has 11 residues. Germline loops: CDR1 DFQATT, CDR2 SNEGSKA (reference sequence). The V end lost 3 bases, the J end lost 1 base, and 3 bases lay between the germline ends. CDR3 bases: TGCAGTGCTAGGGGGAACACTGAAGCTTTCTTT. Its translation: CSARGNTEAFF.

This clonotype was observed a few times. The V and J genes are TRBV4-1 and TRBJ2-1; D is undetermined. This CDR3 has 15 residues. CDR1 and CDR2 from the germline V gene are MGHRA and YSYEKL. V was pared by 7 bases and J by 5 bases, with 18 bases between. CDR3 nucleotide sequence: TGCGCCAGCACCCACAGTAGGTCTGAGGACAATGAGCAGTTCTTC. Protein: CASTHSRSEDNEQFF.

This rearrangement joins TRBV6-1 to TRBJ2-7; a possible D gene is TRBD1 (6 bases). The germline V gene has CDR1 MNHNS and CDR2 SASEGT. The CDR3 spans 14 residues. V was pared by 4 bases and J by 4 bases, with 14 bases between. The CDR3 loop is CASSGLQGPYEQYF. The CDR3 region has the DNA TGTGCCAGCAGTGGGTTACAGGGTCCTTACGAGCAGTACTTC.

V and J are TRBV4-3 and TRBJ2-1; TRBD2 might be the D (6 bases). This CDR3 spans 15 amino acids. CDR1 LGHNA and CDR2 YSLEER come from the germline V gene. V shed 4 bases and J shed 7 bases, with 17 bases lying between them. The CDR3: CASSLGARGTNEQFF. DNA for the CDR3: TGCGCCAGCAGCCTCGGGGCCCGCGGGACGAATGAGCAGTTCTTC.

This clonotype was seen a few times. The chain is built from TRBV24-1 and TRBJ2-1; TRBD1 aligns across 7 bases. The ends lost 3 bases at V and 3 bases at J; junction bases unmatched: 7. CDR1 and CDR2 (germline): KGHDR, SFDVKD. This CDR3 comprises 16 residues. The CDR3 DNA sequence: TGTGCCACCAGTGATCGCGGACAGGCAGACTACAATGAGCAGTTCTTC. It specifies CATSDRGQADYNEQFF.

The CDR3 DNA follows: TGTGCCAGCAGCTTAATAGCGGGGGACAATGAGCAGTTCTTC. This gives the protein CASSLIAGDNEQFF. The V gene is TRBV7-3, the J gene TRBJ2-1, with TRBD2 matching 9 bases. The CDR3 covers 14 residues. Germline-derived CDR1 and CDR2 are SGHTA and FQGTGA. Losses at the gene ends were 1 base for V and 5 bases for J; bases not matched to a gene: 0.

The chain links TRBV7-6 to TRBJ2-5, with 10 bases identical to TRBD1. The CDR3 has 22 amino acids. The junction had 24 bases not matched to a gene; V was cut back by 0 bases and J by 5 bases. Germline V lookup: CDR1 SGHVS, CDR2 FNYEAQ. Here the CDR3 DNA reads TGTGCCAGCAGCTTAGCGTCTCCCCTTGGGACAGGGGACCCGGACGATATGGAGACCCAGTACTTC. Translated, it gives CASSLASPLGTGDPDDMETQYF.

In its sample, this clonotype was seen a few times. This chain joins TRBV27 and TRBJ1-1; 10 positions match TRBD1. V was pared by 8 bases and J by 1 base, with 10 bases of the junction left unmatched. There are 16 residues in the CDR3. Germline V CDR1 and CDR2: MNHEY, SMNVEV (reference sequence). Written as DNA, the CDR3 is TGTGCCAGCGGTCCCGGGACAGGGGCGAAGAACACTGAAGCTTTCTTT. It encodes CASGPGTGAKNTEAFF.

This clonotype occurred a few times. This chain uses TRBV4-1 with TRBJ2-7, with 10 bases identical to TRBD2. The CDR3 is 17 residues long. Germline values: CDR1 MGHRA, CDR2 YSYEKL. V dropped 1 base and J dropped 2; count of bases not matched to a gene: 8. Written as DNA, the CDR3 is TGCGCCAGCAGCCAAGTTTCTAGCGGGGGTGGGACCTACGAGCAGTACTTC. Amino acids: CASSQVSSGGGTYEQYF.